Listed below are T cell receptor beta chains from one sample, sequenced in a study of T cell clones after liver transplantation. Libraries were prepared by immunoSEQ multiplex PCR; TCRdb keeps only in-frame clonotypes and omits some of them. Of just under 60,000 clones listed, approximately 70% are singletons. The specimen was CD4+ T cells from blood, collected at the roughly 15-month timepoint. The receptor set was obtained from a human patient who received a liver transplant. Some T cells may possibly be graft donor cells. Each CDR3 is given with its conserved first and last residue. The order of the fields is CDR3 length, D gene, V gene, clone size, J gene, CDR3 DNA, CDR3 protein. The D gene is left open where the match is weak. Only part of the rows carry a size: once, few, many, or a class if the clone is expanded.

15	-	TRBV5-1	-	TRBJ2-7	TGCGCCAGCAGCTTGAGGCAGGGAAATTCAGCCGAGCAGTACTTC	CASSLRQGNSAEQYF
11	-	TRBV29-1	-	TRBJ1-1	TGCAGCGTTTCGACCATCACTGAAGCTTTCTTT	CSVSTITEAFF
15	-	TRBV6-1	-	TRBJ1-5	TGTGCCAGCAGCCTCCAGGGAGAGGGCAATCAGCCCCAGCATTTT	CASSLQGEGNQPQHF
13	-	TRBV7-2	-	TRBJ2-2	TGTGCCAGCAGCTTCGGGTGGACCGGGGAGCTGTTTTTT	CASSFGWTGELFF
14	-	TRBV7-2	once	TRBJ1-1	TGTGCCAGCAGCCCCGGCCCTGGGAACACTGAAGCTTTCTTT	CASSPGPGNTEAFF
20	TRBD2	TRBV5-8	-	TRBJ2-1	TGTGCCAGCAGCTTGTTGGGACTAGCGGGAGCGGTGGGCTCCTACAATGAGCAGTTCTTC	CASSLLGLAGAVGSYNEQFF
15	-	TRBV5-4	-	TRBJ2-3	TGTGCCAGCAGCGGTGTCGGAGCGGCAATCGGTACGCAGTATTTT	CASSGVGAAIGTQYF
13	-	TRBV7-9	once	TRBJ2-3	TGTGCCAGCAGCTCTCCTTACACGGATACGCAGTATTTT	CASSSPYTDTQYF
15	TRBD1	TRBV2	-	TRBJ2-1	TGTGCCAGCAGAACCGGGACAGGGTGGAAAAATGAGCAGTTCTTC	CASRTGTGWKNEQFF
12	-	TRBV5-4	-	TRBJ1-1	TGTGCCAGCAGCTTGCGAGGAACTGAAGCTTTCTTT	CASSLRGTEAFF
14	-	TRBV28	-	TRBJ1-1	TGTGCCAGCAGTTCCCTGACAACGAACACTGAAGCTTTCTTT	CASSSLTTNTEAFF
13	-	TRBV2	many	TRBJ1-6	TGTGCCAGCAGCAGGGACAACAATTCACCCCTCCACTTT	CASSRDNNSPLHF
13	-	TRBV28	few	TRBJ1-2	TGTGCCAGCAGTTTAGGGGGTGGCTATGGCTACACCTTC	CASSLGGGYGYTF
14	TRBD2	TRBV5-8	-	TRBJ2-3	TGTGCCAGCAGCTTACTAGCGGGGCTGGATACGCAGTATTTT	CASSLLAGLDTQYF
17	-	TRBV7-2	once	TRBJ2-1	TGTGCCAGCAGCCCTCTGGTATCGACAGGCCCCTACAATGAGCAGTTCTTC	CASSPLVSTGPYNEQFF
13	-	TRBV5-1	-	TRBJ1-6	TGCGCCAGCAGCTTGACTGGCGGTTCACCCCTCCACTTT	CASSLTGGSPLHF
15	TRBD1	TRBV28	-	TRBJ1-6	TGTGCCAGCACCACCCCGGGGACAGGGTTCTCACCCCTCCACTTT	CASTTPGTGFSPLHF
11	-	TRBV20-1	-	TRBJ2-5	TGCAGTGCTAGAGTCGGGGAGACCCAGTACTTC	CSARVGETQYF
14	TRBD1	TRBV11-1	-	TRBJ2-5	TGTGCCAGCAGCTTAGACGGCAGGGGGGAGACCCAGTACTTC	CASSLDGRGETQYF
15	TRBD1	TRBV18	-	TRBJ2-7	TGTGCCAGCTCACCAGGGACAGGGCTCCCCTACGAGCAGTACTTC	CASSPGTGLPYEQYF
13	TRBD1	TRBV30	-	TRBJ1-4	TGTGCCTCAAACAGGGGGACTAATGAAAAACTGTTTTTT	CASNRGTNEKLFF
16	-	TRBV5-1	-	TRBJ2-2	TGCGCCAGCAGCATGTCGACTAGGCCCGATTCCGGGGAGCTGTTTTTT	CASSMSTRPDSGELFF
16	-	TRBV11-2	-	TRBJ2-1	TGTGCCAGCAGCTTGACGGAAAAGGGGAACTACAATGAGCAGTTCTTC	CASSLTEKGNYNEQFF
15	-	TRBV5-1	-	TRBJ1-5	TGCGCCAGCAGCTCCGGGACCTTGGGGGATCAGCCCCAGCATTTT	CASSSGTLGDQPQHF